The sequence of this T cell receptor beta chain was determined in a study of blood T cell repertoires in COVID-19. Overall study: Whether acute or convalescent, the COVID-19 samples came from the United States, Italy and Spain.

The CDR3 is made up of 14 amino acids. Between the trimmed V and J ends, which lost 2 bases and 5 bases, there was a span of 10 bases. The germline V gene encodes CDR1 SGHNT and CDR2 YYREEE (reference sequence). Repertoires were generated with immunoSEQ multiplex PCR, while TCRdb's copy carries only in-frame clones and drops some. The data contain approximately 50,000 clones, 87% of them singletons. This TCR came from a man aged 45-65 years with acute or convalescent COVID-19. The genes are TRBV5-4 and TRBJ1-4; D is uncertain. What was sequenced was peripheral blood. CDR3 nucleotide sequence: TGTGCCAGCAGCTTTGGACTATCGAATGAAAAACTGTTTTTT. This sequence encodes CASSFGLSNEKLFF.